These 17 T cell receptor beta chains were sequenced from one sample in a study of blood T cell repertoires in COVID-19. TCRdb keeps only in-frame clones here, not all; method: immunoSEQ multiplex PCR. The data contain about 390,000 clones, approximately 87% of them singletons. The sequencing input was PBMCs or T cells enriched from blood (not recorded which). The receptors were sampled from a woman in her forties or fifties who had recovered from COVID-19.

This sequence joins TRBV7-2 and TRBJ1-1, with D maybe TRBD1 (6 bases). CDR1 is SGHTA, CDR2 FQGNSA, per germline. CDR3 size: 14 residues. Trimming cost V 2 bases and J 4 bases, with 11 bases left between them. The CDR3: CASSLTGQLTEAFF. The CDR3 DNA sequence: TGTGCCAGCAGCTTAACAGGGCAGCTCACTGAAGCTTTCTTT.

This clone has just one count. The gene calls are TRBV7-9 and TRBJ1-1, with 7 positions matching TRBD1. The CDR3 sequence is 15 residues long. Germline assignment: CDR1 SEHNR and CDR2 FQNEAQ (reference sequence). The V and J ends lost 4 bases and 0 bases, in that order; junction bases with no gene match: 5. Written as DNA, the CDR3 is TGTGCCAGCAGCTCCTGGACAGGCATGAACACTGAAGCTTTCTTT. Translation gives CASSSWTGMNTEAFF. The variable domain in full, with the rest retrieved from reference TRBV7-9 and TRBJ1-1, is DTGVSQNPRHKITKRGQNVTFRCDPISEHNRLYWYRQTLGQGPEFLTYFQNEAQLEKSRLLSDRFSAERPKGSFSTLEIQRTEQGDSAMYLCASSSWTGMNTEAFFGQGTRLTVV.

This clone has only one observation. CDR3 amino acids: CASTPGDTYNEQFF. CDR3 nucleotide sequence: TGTGCCAGCACCCCCGGGGATACATACAATGAGCAGTTCTTC. The chain uses TRBV5-5 and TRBJ2-1; a possible D gene is TRBD2 (5 bases). CDR1 and CDR2 (germline): SGHKS, YYEKEE (reference sequence). This CDR3 has 14 amino acids. The V end was cut by 6 bases, the J end by 4 bases, with 14 bases between.

This chain joins TRBV28 and TRBJ2-7, with D maybe TRBD1 (6 bases). Trimming left V 3 bases short and J 2 bases short, with 8 bases between. CDR1 is MDHEN and CDR2 is SYDVKM in the germline V gene. The CDR3 loop spans 13 amino acids. For the CDR3, the DNA is TGTGCCAGCAGTTTTAGGACAGCCTACGAGCAGTACTTC. It specifies CASSFRTAYEQYF.

This clone was counted between two and nine times. The rearrangement uses TRBV7-9 and TRBJ1-2; 9 bases agree with TRBD1. Germline-derived CDR1 and CDR2 are SEHNR and FQNEAQ (reference sequence). V trimming: 5 bases; J trimming: 3 bases; junction bases outside the gene matches: 4. The CDR3 has 14 residues. The CDR3 reads CASSRTGVYYGYTF. CDR3 coding DNA: TGTGCCAGCAGCCGGACAGGGGTGTACTATGGCTACACCTTC.

The chain carries TRBV11-3 and TRBJ1-1; 7 bases map to TRBD1. The germline V gene has CDR1 SGHNT and CDR2 YENEEA. This CDR3 is 13 amino acids long. Trimming at V came to 4 bases and at J to 2 bases, leaving 1 base not matched to a gene. Here the CDR3 reads CASSWTGNTEAFF. The CDR3 DNA sequence: TGTGCCAGCAGCTGGACAGGTAACACTGAAGCTTTCTTT.

The CDR3 protein is CASSLTDEQFF. CDR3 nucleotide sequence: TGTGCCAGCAGCTTAACAGATGAGCAGTTCTTC. The rearrangement joins TRBV13 to TRBJ2-1, with no clear D. The germline V gene has CDR1 PRHDT and CDR2 FYEKMQ (reference sequence). V lost 2 bases and J lost 8, with 4 bases in between. CDR3 length equals 11 residues.

J is TRBJ1-1 and V is TRBV5-1, with 9 bases that match TRBD1. The CDR3 consists of 16 residues. The trim removed 3 bases at V and 1 base at J, leaving 7 bases unmatched. Germline assignment: CDR1 SGHRS and CDR2 YFSETQ. This CDR3 reads CASSSGTGRANTEAFF. Written as DNA, the CDR3 is TGCGCCAGCAGCTCAGGGACAGGGAGGGCGAACACTGAAGCTTTCTTT.

This clone was found once. DNA of the CDR3: TGTGCCAGCAGGGGGGGGGAAGCTTTCTTT. Its protein is CASRGGEAFF. J is TRBJ1-1 and V is TRBV12-3 or TRBV12-4, with a possible D match to TRBD1 (5 bases). The V gene lost 6 bases and the J gene lost 8 bases, with 7 bases spanning the gap. CDR3 length equals 10 residues.

J is TRBJ2-7 and V is TRBV6-2 or TRBV6-3; the D gene is possibly TRBD2 (7 bases). The CDR3 spans 17 residues. Germline loops: CDR1 MNHEY, CDR2 SVGEGT. V was clipped by 4 bases and J by 2 bases, with 21 bases between them. The CDR3 region is CASSFDLYGGRTYEQYF. The DNA of the CDR3 is TGTGCCAGCAGTTTCGACCTCTACGGGGGGCGAACCTACGAGCAGTACTTC.

The J gene is TRBJ1-1, the V gene TRBV6-5; D is undetermined. The CDR3 contains 15 residues. Germline CDR1 and CDR2: MNHEY and SVGAGI. Trimming took 0 bases from V and 0 from J, leaving 8 bases between them. The CDR3 region is CASSYSSQVNTEAFF. The CDR3, as DNA: TGTGCCAGCAGTTACTCTTCTCAGGTGAACACTGAAGCTTTCTTT.

The CDR3 loop reads CASSRSMIEGQGVANYGYTF. CDR3 nucleotide sequence: TGCGCCAGCAGCAGATCAATGATAGAGGGCCAGGGGGTAGCTAACTATGGCTACACCTTC. The chain uses TRBV5-1 and TRBJ1-2, with TRBD1 identical over 7 bases. The junction had 21 bases not matched to a gene; V was cut back by 4 bases and J by 0 bases. The CDR3 spans 20 residues. Germline V gives CDR1 SGHRS, CDR2 YFSETQ.

This rearrangement joins TRBV2 to TRBJ2-5, with TRBD2 matching 11 bases. This CDR3 region has 16 residues. The V and J ends lost 1 base and 5 bases, in that order; junction bases with no gene match: 6. CDR1 and CDR2 from the germline V gene are SNHLY and FYNNEI. The CDR3 DNA reads TGTGCCAGCAGTGAAGTAGCGGGGGGGCCTAATGAGACCCAGTACTTC. This encodes CASSEVAGGPNETQYF. The complete variable domain, with remaining parts taken from reference TRBV2 and TRBJ2-5, reads EPEVTQTPSHQVTQMGQEVILRCVPISNHLYFYWYRQILGQKVEFLVSFYNNEISEKSEIFDDQFSVERPDGSNFTLKIRSTKLEDSAMYFCASSEVAGGPNETQYFGPGTRLLVL.

J is TRBJ2-2 and V is TRBV2; no firm D call. The CDR3 runs to 14 residues. Deletions cut 10 bases from V and 3 bases from J, with 15 bases between. Germline-derived CDR1 and CDR2 are SNHLY and FYNNEI. The CDR3 DNA follows: TGTGCCACCAACACAATTCCTTACACCGGGGAGCTGTTTTTT. As protein: CATNTIPYTGELFF.

This clone was seen a single time. The rearrangement joins TRBV7-2 to TRBJ2-5; TRBD2 agrees at 9 bases. The CDR3 has 18 amino acids. The V gene's germline CDR1 is SGHTA and CDR2 FQGNSA. Trimming took 2 bases from V and 5 from J; bases not matched to a gene: 15. Written as DNA, the CDR3 is TGTGCCAGCAGCTTATTGTTCTTCGAGCGGGGGGTCGGGGAGACCCAGTACTTC. Translation: CASSLLFFERGVGETQYF.

This chain's CDR3 is CASSPLQASTEAFF. The CDR3 DNA sequence: TGTGCCAGCAGTCCCCTACAGGCCAGCACTGAAGCTTTCTTT. The rearrangement links TRBV28 to TRBJ1-1, with D possibly matching TRBD1 (5 bases). Trimming removed 5 bases at V and 4 bases at J, with 14 bases between. Germline V gene data show CDR1 as MDHEN and CDR2 as SYDVKM. The CDR3 spans 14 residues.

The chain is built from TRBV7-3 and TRBJ2-3; 12 nucleotides align to TRBD2. CDR1 is SGHTA and CDR2 is FQGTGA in the germline V gene. Unmatched junction bases numbered 2, after V lost 1 base and J lost 3 bases. The CDR3 has 16 amino acids. The CDR3 loop reads CASSLKTSGGTDTQYF. The CDR3 DNA sequence: TGTGCCAGCAGCTTAAAAACTAGCGGGGGGACAGATACGCAGTATTTT. Using reference TRBV7-3 and TRBJ2-3 for the parts outside the CDR3, the full variable domain is GAGVSQTPSNKVTEKGKYVELRCDPISGHTALYWYRQSLGQGPEFLIYFQGTGAADDSGLPNDRFFAVRPEGSVSTLKIQRTERGDSAVYLCASSLKTSGGTDTQYFGPGTRLTVL.